This T cell receptor beta chain comes out of a study of CD4+ T cells in melanoma. Findings and limits, study-wide: A reported correlation linked neoantigen-specific CD4+ T cells to CD8+, macrophage and B cell function. Reportedly, melanoma neoantigen-specific CD4+ T cells showed varied differentiation states.

Produced via immunoSEQ multiplex PCR; TCRdb's table is partial and in-frame only. The table lists more than 15,000 clones, 81% of them singletons, with about 5% in the top ten. The CDR3 spans 14 residues. The germline V gene has CDR1 SGHTA and CDR2 FQGNSA. V was trimmed by 0 bases and J by 4 bases, leaving 9 bases between them. A word on this clone: Its antigen remains unidentified.

Material for sequencing was cells from a culture (not recorded whether cultured in vitro). The genes are TRBV7-2 and TRBJ2-5; D tentatively reads TRBD1 or TRBD2 (5 bases each). This receptor was identified in a human donor with melanoma. The CDR3 here is CASSLAGGGETQYF. CDR3 DNA sequence: TGTGCCAGCAGCTTAGCTGGGGGTGGAGAGACCCAGTACTTC. The variable domain in full, completed from reference TRBV7-2 and TRBJ2-5, reads GAGVSQSPSNKVTEKGKDVELRCDPISGHTALYWYRQSLGQGLEFLIYFQGNSAPDKSGLPSDRFSAERTGGSVSTLTIQRTQQEDSAVYLCASSLAGGGETQYFGPGTRLLVL.